The 30 T cell receptor beta chains presented below share a single source sample, sequenced in a study of CD8+ T cells in alopecia areata. Extraction of RNA preceded its reverse transcription into cDNA, which served as the sequencing template. Assay: immunoSEQ multiplex PCR; the TCRdb copy retains only in-frame clones and omits some. The repertoire includes 110,000 or so clones, 50% to 75% of them detected once, and more than 25% sits in the top ten. The treatment was: oral pan-JAK inhibitor, 5-10 mg twice daily. The starting material was CD8+ T cells sorted from blood, obtained at week 4, from a patient treated with tofacitinib. These receptors were obtained from a human donor with alopecia areata.

The chain combines TRBV29-1 with TRBJ1-2; weak D call: TRBD1 (5 bases). This CDR3 is 12 amino acids long. From germline, CDR1 is SQVTM and CDR2 ANQGSEA. V was shortened by 4 bases and J by 7 bases, with 13 bases between the two germline ends. The CDR3 sequence: CSVALVGAGYTF. The CDR3 DNA sequence: TGCAGCGTTGCCCTGGTCGGGGCTGGCTACACCTTC.

As DNA, the CDR3 is TGCGCCAGCAGCCCTGATCCTAGCGGCTCCTACGAGCAGTACTTC. It is translated as CASSPDPSGSYEQYF. The chain uses TRBV4-3 and TRBJ2-7; TRBD2 matches 7 bases. V trimming: 4 bases; J trimming: 0 bases; junction bases outside the gene matches: 6. CDR1 is LGHNA and CDR2 is YSLEER in the germline V gene. This CDR3 is 15 amino acids long.

The chain has TRBV7-9 and TRBJ1-2, with D tentatively TRBD1 (6 bases). Germline CDR1 reads SEHNR; CDR2 reads FQNEAQ (reference sequence). The V and J ends lost 7 bases and 4 bases respectively, with 10 bases between them. The CDR3 is made up of 12 amino acids. CDR3 protein: CASTGDGYGYTF. The CDR3 nucleotides read TGTGCCAGCACAGGGGACGGCTATGGCTACACCTTC. Variable domain in full (rest from reference TRBV7-9 and TRBJ1-2): DTGVSQNPRHKITKRGQNVTFRCDPISEHNRLYWYRQTLGQGPEFLTYFQNEAQLEKSRLLSDRFSAERPKGSFSTLEIQRTEQGDSAMYLCASTGDGYGYTFGSGTRLTVV.

This clone showed up just a few times. The V call is TRBV29-1, the J call TRBJ2-7; D is unclear. The V end was cut by 1 base, the J end by 3 bases, with 10 bases between. The CDR3 sequence is 13 residues long. Germline loops: CDR1 SQVTM, CDR2 ANQGSEA. CDR3 DNA sequence: TGCAGCGTTGAAGCCTCCGGCATCTACGAGCAGTACTTC. Its protein is CSVEASGIYEQYF.

The chain employs TRBV29-1 and TRBJ1-1; D is unclear. V dropped 3 bases and J dropped 1 base, with 6 bases sitting between them. The CDR3 has 12 residues. Germline CDR1 reads SQVTM; CDR2 reads ANQGSEA. The CDR3 spells CSVDGANTEAFF. The CDR3 DNA reads TGCAGCGTTGATGGTGCGAACACTGAAGCTTTCTTT.

The rearrangement uses TRBV15 and TRBJ2-6, with 7 nucleotides matching TRBD1. Germline assignment: CDR1 LNHNV and CDR2 YYDKDF (reference sequence). This CDR3 has 16 amino acids. The ends lost 0 bases at V and 1 base at J; junction bases unmatched: 0. In DNA, the CDR3 is TGTGCCACCAGCAGAGAGACAGGGTCTGGGGCCAACGTCCTGACTTTC. Protein: CATSRETGSGANVLTF. Supplemented by reference TRBV15 and TRBJ2-6, the full variable domain reads DAMVIQNPRYQVTQFGKPVTLSCSQTLNHNVMYWYQQKSSQAPKLLFHYYDKDFNNEADTPDNFQSRRPNTSFCFLDIRSPGLGDTAMYLCATSRETGSGANVLTFGAGSRLTVL.

V and J are TRBV2 and TRBJ2-5, with 11 bases identical to TRBD2. Looked up from germline, CDR1 is SNHLY and CDR2 is FYNNEI. The CDR3 is made up of 14 amino acids. The J segment lost 0 bases and the V segment lost 9 bases, leaving 3 bases of the junction unmatched. This chain's CDR3 is CASRLAGYQETQYF. The CDR3 DNA reads as TGTGCCAGTCGACTAGCGGGGTACCAAGAGACCCAGTACTTC. Full variable domain (remainder filled in from reference TRBV2 and TRBJ2-5): EPEVTQTPSHQVTQMGQEVILRCVPISNHLYFYWYRQILGQKVEFLVSFYNNEISEKSEIFDDQFSVERPDGSNFTLKIRSTKLEDSAMYFCASRLAGYQETQYFGPGTRLLVL.

V and J are TRBV5-6 and TRBJ1-1; D is perhaps TRBD1 (6 bases). This CDR3 comprises 13 residues. Per the germline V gene, CDR1 is SGHDT and CDR2 is YYEEEE. V was trimmed by 3 bases and J by 5 bases, leaving 11 bases between them. The CDR3 is CASSWGPGTEAFF. CDR3 DNA sequence: TGTGCCAGCAGCTGGGGGCCGGGAACTGAAGCTTTCTTT.

The chain has TRBV30 and TRBJ1-2, with D possibly matching TRBD1 (5 bases). V lost 7 bases to trimming and J lost 8 bases, with 20 bases between them. CDR1 GTSNPN and CDR2 SVGIG come from the germline V gene (reference sequence). The CDR3 is 13 amino acids. The CDR3 loop is CAYRLMGPDGYTF. DNA of the CDR3: TGTGCCTACCGATTAATGGGACCCGACGGCTACACCTTC.

This sequence joins TRBV19 and TRBJ2-7; tentative D call: TRBD1 (6 bases). Deletions cut 5 bases from V and 5 bases from J, with 13 bases between. This CDR3 spans 13 amino acids. Germline assignment: CDR1 LNHDA and CDR2 SQIVND (reference sequence). The CDR3 spells CASSRTGWDEQYF. The CDR3 region has the DNA TGTGCCAGTAGTCGAACAGGGTGGGACGAGCAGTACTTC.

This clone was detected a few times. V gene TRBV29-1 combines with J gene TRBJ2-6, with D perhaps TRBD2 (5 bases). The germline gives CDR1 SQVTM, CDR2 ANQGSEA. This CDR3 comprises 15 residues. The V end lost 1 base, the J end lost 0 bases, and 7 bases lay between the germline ends. The CDR3 DNA reads TGCAGCGTTGAAGCAGCGGTCTCTGGGGCCAACGTCCTGACTTTC. Its protein is CSVEAAVSGANVLTF.

The chain uses TRBV29-1 and TRBJ1-2, with D perhaps TRBD1 (5 bases). Trimming stripped 4 bases from V and 4 bases from J, with 7 bases between. The germline V gene encodes CDR1 SQVTM and CDR2 ANQGSEA. The CDR3 has 11 residues. The CDR3 nucleotides are TGCAGCGTTGGGGACTTCTATGGCTACACCTTC. It encodes CSVGDFYGYTF.

The J gene is TRBJ2-7, the V gene TRBV4-1; D call uncertain. This CDR3 is built from 13 residues. Trimming took off 3 bases at V and 2 bases at J, with 8 bases between the two ends. Germline values: CDR1 MGHRA, CDR2 YSYEKL. The chain's CDR3 is CASSHPDTYEQYF. In DNA form, the CDR3 reads TGCGCCAGCAGCCACCCCGACACCTACGAGCAGTACTTC.

This clone appeared a few times. The chain recombines TRBV29-1 with TRBJ2-2, with D perhaps matching TRBD1 or TRBD2 (6 bases each). V was shortened by 3 bases and J by 2 bases, with 13 bases between the two germline ends. CDR1 SQVTM and CDR2 ANQGSEA come from the germline V gene. The CDR3 is 15 residues long. CDR3 residues: CSVEAGHTNTGELFF. DNA of the CDR3: TGCAGCGTTGAGGCGGGACATACCAACACCGGGGAGCTGTTTTTT.

CDR3: CASSPPAASYEQYF. The CDR3 nucleotides are TGTGCCAGCAGCCCACCGGCAGCCTCCTACGAGCAGTACTTC. This chain uses TRBV14 with TRBJ2-7; D not certain. The CDR3 consists of 14 residues. Trimming pared 4 bases from V and 0 bases from J, leaving 10 bases between. Germline V gene sequence: CDR1 SGHDN, CDR2 FVKESK.

The sample holds a few counts of this clone. CDR3 residues: CASSPSQETQYF. CDR3 nucleotides: TGCGCCAGCAGCCCCTCCCAAGAGACCCAGTACTTC. The chain joins TRBV5-1 to TRBJ2-5; D unresolved. This CDR3 spans 12 amino acids. The V gene lost 4 bases and the J gene lost 1 base, with 5 bases spanning the gap. The germline gives CDR1 SGHRS, CDR2 YFSETQ. Based on the CDR3 plus reference TRBV5-1 and TRBJ2-5, the full variable domain is KAGVTQTPRYLIKTRGQQVTLSCSPISGHRSVSWYQQTPGQGLQFLFEYFSETQRNKGNFPGRFSGRQFSNSRSEMNVSTLELGDSALYLCASSPSQETQYFGPGTRLLVL.

The sample holds a few counts of this clone. This chain joins TRBV6-5 and TRBJ2-5, with D perhaps matching TRBD1 (5 bases). Germline CDR1 reads MNHEY; CDR2 reads SVGAGI. The V end lost 8 bases, the J end lost 5 bases, and 15 bases lay between the germline ends. CDR3 size: 13 residues. CDR3 amino acids: CASVIFPGETQYF. The CDR3 region has the DNA TGTGCCAGCGTAATCTTCCCAGGGGAGACCCAGTACTTC.

CDR3 region: CASGWVTEAFF. The CDR3 DNA is TGTGCCAGCGGGTGGGTCACTGAAGCTTTCTTT. The chain has TRBV7-9 and TRBJ1-1; no firm D call. The germline V gene encodes CDR1 SEHNR and CDR2 FQNEAQ (reference sequence). This CDR3 region has 11 residues. Trimming removed 8 bases at V and 4 bases at J, with 8 bases between.

This chain connects TRBV11-2 to TRBJ2-2; D uncertain. The CDR3 extends over 16 amino acids. V was shortened by 6 bases and J by 3 bases, with 17 bases between the two germline ends. Germline V gives CDR1 SGHAT, CDR2 FQNNGV. The CDR3 DNA sequence: TGTGCCAGCAGTTCTCGCGCCCCCCAGTACACCGGGGAGCTGTTTTTT. Translation gives CASSSRAPQYTGELFF.

The chain is built from TRBV29-1 and TRBJ2-1; unclear D gene. The V and J ends lost 5 bases and 5 bases respectively, with 10 bases between them. Germline-derived CDR1 and CDR2 are SQVTM and ANQGSEA. This CDR3 has 12 residues. CDR3 nucleotide sequence: TGCAGCGTTTTCAAGGACCACAATGAGCAGTTCTTC. Its translation: CSVFKDHNEQFF.

The genes are TRBV29-1 and TRBJ2-6; D possibly corresponds to TRBD2 (6 bases). CDR3 size: 17 residues. V was cut by 1 base and J by 1 base, with 14 bases left in between. CDR1 SQVTM and CDR2 ANQGSEA come from the germline V gene. CDR3 in amino acids: CSVEGLEGRSGANVLTF. DNA of the CDR3: TGCAGCGTTGAAGGCCTCGAGGGGAGGTCTGGGGCCAACGTCCTGACTTTC.

This clone has a handful of counts. The V call is TRBV11-2, the J call TRBJ2-1; 7 nucleotides align to TRBD2. Germline V gene data show CDR1 as SGHAT and CDR2 as FQNNGV. The CDR3 contains 13 residues. Losses at the gene ends were 3 bases for V and 10 bases for J; bases not matched to a gene: 6. CDR3 DNA sequence: TGTGCCAGCAGCTTGTGGACTAGTGTGGAGCAGTTCTTC. Amino acids: CASSLWTSVEQFF.

This clone has a handful of counts. The chain couples TRBV19 to TRBJ1-1; D not resolved. Trimming took 3 bases from V and 1 from J, leaving 6 bases between them. Germline V lookup: CDR1 LNHDA, CDR2 SQIVND (reference sequence). The CDR3 runs 13 residues. The DNA of the CDR3 is TGTGCCAGTAGTATCTTGGCGAACACTGAAGCTTTCTTT. This codes for CASSILANTEAFF.

The rearrangement joins TRBV30 to TRBJ1-2; the D is unclear. The CDR3 consists of 15 residues. The germline V gene encodes CDR1 GTSNPN and CDR2 SVGIG (reference sequence). V was clipped by 2 bases and J by 0 bases, with 13 bases between them. This CDR3 is CAWSLAMMTNYGYTF. The CDR3, as DNA: TGTGCCTGGAGTCTGGCAATGATGACTAACTATGGCTACACCTTC.

The gene calls are TRBV6-1 and TRBJ2-5; D perhaps matches TRBD1 (5 bases). Trimming stripped 7 bases from V and 5 bases from J, with 14 bases between. Germline CDR1 MNHNS, CDR2 SASEGT. The CDR3 covers 13 residues. DNA of the CDR3: TGTGCCAGCAAGACAGCCTTGGGGGAGACCCAGTACTTC. It encodes CASKTALGETQYF.

This chain connects TRBV4-2 to TRBJ2-3, with 7 nucleotides matching TRBD2. Per the germline V gene, CDR1 is LGHNA and CDR2 is YNFKEQ. Trimming removed 4 bases from V and 4 bases from J; junction bases left unmatched: 11. The length of the CDR3 is 16 residues. CDR3 DNA sequence: TGTGCCAGCAGCCCCCTCGAGACTAGCACCCCAGATACGCAGTATTTT. It is translated as CASSPLETSTPDTQYF.

The chain employs TRBV20-1 and TRBJ1-2; D not resolved. Trimming took off 3 bases at V and 6 bases at J, with 5 bases between the two ends. Per germline, CDR1 DFQATT and CDR2 SNEGSKA (reference sequence). The CDR3 has 10 residues. This CDR3 reads CSARGDGYTF. CDR3 nucleotide sequence: TGCAGTGCTAGGGGTGATGGCTACACCTTC.

The chain carries TRBV11-2 and TRBJ2-1; D perhaps matches TRBD1 (5 bases). V was cut by 7 bases and J by 2 bases, with 15 bases left in between. Germline V gene data show CDR1 as SGHAT and CDR2 as FQNNGV. This CDR3 spans 15 amino acids. This CDR3 reads CASTIKGFTYNEQFF. The CDR3 DNA sequence: TGTGCCAGCACCATTAAGGGGTTCACCTACAATGAGCAGTTCTTC.

This sequence joins TRBV30 and TRBJ1-1; a weak D match, TRBD1 (5 bases). Germline values: CDR1 GTSNPN, CDR2 SVGIG (reference sequence). The CDR3 consists of 12 residues. The V end was cut by 5 bases, the J end by 1 base, with 8 bases between. CDR3 sequence reads: CAWDSGNTEAFF. The CDR3 bases are TGTGCCTGGGACAGCGGGAACACTGAAGCTTTCTTT.

The V call is TRBV23-1, the J call TRBJ2-1; D not resolved. TRBV23-1 is reported as an ORF; its role is uncertain. The CDR3 spans 15 residues. V lost 4 bases, J lost 5 bases, and 15 bases lay in between. The CDR3 coding sequence is TGCGCCAGCAGTCCGCCGTGGAAGTATGACAATGAGCAGTTCTTC. Its protein product is CASSPPWKYDNEQFF.